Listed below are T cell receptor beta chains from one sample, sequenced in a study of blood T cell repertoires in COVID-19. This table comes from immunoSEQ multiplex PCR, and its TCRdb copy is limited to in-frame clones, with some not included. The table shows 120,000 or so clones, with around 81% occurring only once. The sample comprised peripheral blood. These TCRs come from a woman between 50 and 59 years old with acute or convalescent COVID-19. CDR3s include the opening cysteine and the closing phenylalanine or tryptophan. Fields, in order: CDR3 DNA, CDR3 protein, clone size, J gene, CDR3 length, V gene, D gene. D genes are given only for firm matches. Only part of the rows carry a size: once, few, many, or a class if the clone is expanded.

DNA: TGTGCCAGTAGTATCGACAGGGTGAATGAGCAGTTCTTC; CDR3: CASSIDRVNEQFF; size: once; J: TRBJ2-1; length: 13; V: TRBV19; D: TRBD1
DNA: TGTGCCAGCAGCTTAGAAGAGACAGGGGCAGGCAATCAGCCCCAGCATTTT; CDR3: CASSLEETGAGNQPQHF; size: -; J: TRBJ1-5; length: 17; V: TRBV7-4; D: TRBD1
DNA: TGTGCCAGCAGCGGACAGGGTTCTAATGAAAAACTGTTTTTT; CDR3: CASSGQGSNEKLFF; size: -; J: TRBJ1-4; length: 14; V: TRBV25-1; D: TRBD1
DNA: TGTGCCAGCTCACCAACGACAGGGGCCAACAATCAGCCCCAGCATTTT; CDR3: CASSPTTGANNQPQHF; size: -; J: TRBJ1-5; length: 16; V: TRBV18; D: TRBD1
DNA: TGTGCCAGCAGCTTAGCGGTAGCGAGCACAGATACGCAGTATTTT; CDR3: CASSLAVASTDTQYF; size: -; J: TRBJ2-3; length: 15; V: TRBV7-9; D: -
DNA: TGTGCCAGCAGCCAAACAGGGCACCAGGATAATGAAAAACTGTTTTTT; CDR3: CASSQTGHQDNEKLFF; size: -; J: TRBJ1-4; length: 16; V: TRBV4-2; D: -
DNA: TGTGCCTGGAGTGAAATATGGACAGGGTCCTACGAGCAGTACTTC; CDR3: CAWSEIWTGSYEQYF; size: -; J: TRBJ2-7; length: 15; V: TRBV30; D: TRBD1
DNA: TGTGCCAGCAGCCAAGAGAGGCACACTGAAGCTTTCTTT; CDR3: CASSQERHTEAFF; size: -; J: TRBJ1-1; length: 13; V: TRBV4-2; D: -
DNA: TGTGCCAGCAGCAGACAGGGGATAGCTTTCTTT; CDR3: CASSRQGIAFF; size: -; J: TRBJ1-1; length: 11; V: TRBV6-5; D: TRBD1
DNA: TGCGCCAGCAGCCAGGGAAGGCTGACTAGCGGGAGGCCTTCCTACGAGCAGTACTTC; CDR3: CASSQGRLTSGRPSYEQYF; size: -; J: TRBJ2-7; length: 19; V: TRBV4-1; D: TRBD2
DNA: TGTGCCATCAGTGAATCGTCCAGCGGGAGAAGCACAGATACGCAGTATTTT; CDR3: CAISESSSGRSTDTQYF; size: -; J: TRBJ2-3; length: 17; V: TRBV10-3; D: TRBD2
DNA: TGTGCCAGAAGGACAGGCAATCAGCCCCAGCATTTT; CDR3: CARRTGNQPQHF; size: -; J: TRBJ1-5; length: 12; V: TRBV7-5; D: -
DNA: TGTGCCAGCAGTATGGGAGTGAACACTGAAGCTTTCTTT; CDR3: CASSMGVNTEAFF; size: -; J: TRBJ1-1; length: 13; V: TRBV7-8; D: -
DNA: TGTGCCAGTAGTGTAACAGGGGGGGCGACTGAAGCTTTCTTT; CDR3: CASSVTGGATEAFF; size: -; J: TRBJ1-1; length: 14; V: TRBV19; D: TRBD1
DNA: TGTGCCACCAGTGATTTCTCGGGAGGGCCGTCCCCCTACAATGAGCAGTTCTTC; CDR3: CATSDFSGGPSPYNEQFF; size: -; J: TRBJ2-1; length: 18; V: TRBV24-1; D: TRBD2
DNA: TGTGCCAGCAGCTTGGGCAGGGGGCTTTACGAGCAGTACTTC; CDR3: CASSLGRGLYEQYF; size: -; J: TRBJ2-7; length: 14; V: TRBV7-6; D: TRBD1